These 21 T cell receptor beta chains came from one sample sequenced in a study of blood T cells in healthy people across ages. Combining a sample-barcoded 5' primer with a J-beta primer mix, a second PCR ran for roughly 6 to 12 cycles. Using its own MiXCR run on the 5' RACE reads, TCRdb lists one record per CDR3 protein. The sample has 450,000 to 650,000 distinct CDR3 sequences, 20% to 30% seen once. The sample also formed part of further work on T cells of mothers and their children.

The sample consisted of blood. All receptors derive from a boy aged 10-17 years in good health.

This clonotype was counted a few times. The CDR3 DNA reads TGTGCCAGCAGCTCAAACTCCGGGACCTCAATTTACACTGAAGCTTTCTTT. Translating it yields CASSSNSGTSIYTEAFF. The rearrangement joins TRBV3-1 to TRBJ1-1, with D perhaps matching TRBD1 (5 bases). Germline loops: CDR1 LGHDT, CDR2 YNNKEL (reference sequence). The CDR3 extends over 17 amino acids. Trimming pared 5 bases from V and 3 bases from J, leaving 22 bases between.

Note on this clonotype: At one end the junction does not follow the germline gene, possibly because of a read error. The chain has TRBV7-9 and TRBJ2-5; D gene unclear. Germline values: CDR1 SEHNR, CDR2 FQNEAQ (reference sequence). The CDR3 extends over 13 amino acids. CDR3 coding DNA: TGTGCCAGCAGCTTATTTTTAGACTCGTCCGCGATCTTC. Translating it yields CASSLFLDSSAIF. Using reference TRBV7-9 and TRBJ2-5 for the parts outside the CDR3, the full variable domain is DTGVSQNPRHKITKRGQNVTFRCDPISEHNRLYWYRQTLGQGPEFLTYFQNEAQLEKSRLLSDRFSAERPKGSFSTLEIQRTEQGDSAMYLCASSLFLDSSAIFGPGTRLLVL.

This clonotype was counted a few times. The rearrangement uses TRBV9 and TRBJ1-1; 7 nucleotides align to TRBD1. CDR3 length: 13 amino acids. In germline, CDR1 is SGDLS, CDR2 YYNGEE. V shed 3 bases, J shed 6 bases, and the junction held 5 bases outside the gene matches. The DNA for the CDR3 is TGTGCCAGCAGCGCGACTGGACAGGCTGAAGCTTTCTTT. Translation gives CASSATGQAEAFF.

The V gene is TRBV5-1, the J gene TRBJ2-3; D gene uncertain. Trimming left V 4 bases short and J 4 bases short, with 16 bases between. The length of the CDR3 is 15 residues. CDR1 and CDR2 (germline): SGHRS, YFSETQ. This CDR3 reads CASSRRDRAADTQYF. The CDR3 DNA reads TGCGCCAGCAGCCGCCGCGACCGGGCTGCAGATACGCAGTATTTT.

V gene TRBV6-6 combines with J gene TRBJ2-2, with 10 positions matching TRBD1. Losses at the gene ends were 10 bases for V and 7 bases for J; bases not matched to a gene: 6. The CDR3 has 13 amino acids. Germline lookup yields CDR1 MNHNY and CDR2 SVGAGI (reference sequence). The CDR3 DNA is TGTGCCACAGGACAGGGGGACGTCGGGGAGCTGTTTTTT. Encoded protein: CATGQGDVGELFF.

This clonotype was observed a few times. The chain is built from TRBV25-1 and TRBJ2-1; D could derive from TRBD1 or TRBD2 (6 bases each). V was shortened by 4 bases and J by 0 bases, with 16 bases between the two germline ends. The germline gives CDR1 MGHDK, CDR2 SYGVNS. The CDR3 totals 17 residues. CDR3 residues: CASSAINRGRSYNEQFF. The CDR3 DNA reads as TGTGCCAGCAGTGCAATTAACCGGGGGCGCTCCTACAATGAGCAGTTCTTC.

The rearrangement links TRBV5-8 to TRBJ1-5, with 7 bases fitting TRBD1. Per the germline V gene, CDR1 is SGHTS and CDR2 is YDEGEE. This CDR3 has 15 amino acids. V lost 0 bases, J lost 4 bases, and 4 bases stayed unmatched. The CDR3 is CASSLGQGMNQPQHF. In DNA form, the CDR3 reads TGTGCCAGCAGCTTGGGACAGGGTATGAATCAGCCCCAGCATTTT.

The V call is TRBV4-1, the J call TRBJ2-7; D possibly corresponds to TRBD2 (7 bases). Germline CDR1 and CDR2: MGHRA and YSYEKL. V lost 0 bases and J lost 6, with 21 bases in between. The CDR3 is 17 amino acids. The CDR3 spells CASSQEIGGGLTGEQYF. DNA of the CDR3: TGCGCCAGCAGCCAAGAAATAGGCGGGGGCCTTACCGGCGAGCAGTACTTC.

The chain couples TRBV18 to TRBJ2-5; no clear D. The length of the CDR3 is 13 residues. CDR1 is KGHSH, CDR2 LQKENI, per germline. V was clipped by 3 bases and J by 3 bases, with 8 bases between them. CDR3 in amino acids: CASSPPREETQYF. The CDR3 DNA sequence: TGTGCCAGCTCACCGCCCCGGGAAGAGACCCAGTACTTC. Full variable domain (outside the CDR3, taken from reference TRBV18 and TRBJ2-5): NAGVMQNPRHLVRRRGQEARLRCSPMKGHSHVYWYRQLPEEGLKFMVYLQKENIIDESGMPKERFSAEFPKEGPSILRIQQVVRGDSAAYFCASSPPREETQYFGPGTRLLVL.

The chain combines TRBV20-1 with TRBJ2-5, with 9 bases matching TRBD2. The ends lost 4 bases at V and 5 bases at J; junction bases unmatched: 14. Germline lookup yields CDR1 DFQATT and CDR2 SNEGSKA (reference sequence). The CDR3 spans 16 residues. CDR3 protein: CSANPAGGTKRETQYF. The CDR3 DNA is TGCAGTGCTAACCCAGCGGGGGGCACTAAAAGGGAGACCCAGTACTTC.

The chain recombines TRBV5-5 with TRBJ2-3; D gene ambiguous. Trimming took off 1 base at V and 2 bases at J, with 5 bases between the two ends. Germline values: CDR1 SGHKS, CDR2 YYEKEE (reference sequence). The CDR3 contains 13 residues. The CDR3 DNA follows: TGTGCCAGCAGCTTGTCCCACACAGATACGCAGTATTTT. It yields the protein CASSLSHTDTQYF.

The genes are TRBV7-9 and TRBJ1-2; 11 bases align to TRBD1. Trimming cost V 5 bases and J 2 bases; bases outside gene matches: 10. The germline CDR1 and CDR2 sequences are SEHNR and FQNEAQ (reference sequence). CDR3 length equals 17 residues. The CDR3, as DNA: TGTGCCAGCAGCGGGCGGACAGGGGGCGAAGCCAACTATGGCTACACCTTC. Its translation is CASSGRTGGEANYGYTF.

There are a few counts of this clonotype. This chain links TRBV6-1 with TRBJ1-2, with D perhaps matching TRBD1 (6 bases). V was pared by 2 bases and J by 4 bases, with 14 bases between. The CDR3 has 15 amino acids. Germline V gene data show CDR1 as MNHNS and CDR2 as SASEGT. CDR3 bases: TGTGCCAGCAGTGAATTATACAGGGAGGCCTATGGCTACACCTTC. Its translation is CASSELYREAYGYTF.

This clonotype was found a few times. The chain carries TRBV29-1 and TRBJ1-4; a weak D match, TRBD1 (5 bases). The CDR3 sequence is 14 residues long. Per germline, CDR1 SQVTM and CDR2 ANQGSEA. V was trimmed by 4 bases and J by 5 bases, leaving 14 bases between them. This CDR3 is CSVGGTGHNEKLFF. The DNA for the CDR3 is TGCAGCGTTGGGGGAACAGGACACAATGAAAAACTGTTTTTT.

This chain joins TRBV19 and TRBJ2-1; no definite D call. The CDR3 is 13 amino acids. V was cut by 6 bases and J by 3 bases, with 9 bases left in between. The germline CDR1 and CDR2 sequences are LNHDA and SQIVND (reference sequence). CDR3 DNA: TGTGCCAGTAGCTACACGGGCTACAATGAGCAGTTCTTC. The encoded protein is CASSYTGYNEQFF. Full variable domain (outside the CDR3, taken from reference TRBV19 and TRBJ2-1): DGGITQSPKYLFRKEGQNVTLSCEQNLNHDAMYWYRQDPGQGLRLIYYSQIVNDFQKGDIAEGYSVSREKKESFPLTVTSAQKNPTAFYLCASSYTGYNEQFFGPGTRLTVL.

V is TRBV18 and J is TRBJ2-7; D is possibly TRBD1 or TRBD2 (5 bases each). Germline V gene sequence: CDR1 KGHSH, CDR2 LQKENI. This CDR3 spans 14 amino acids. V lost 3 bases, J lost 0 bases, and 9 bases lay in between. The CDR3 bases are TGTGCCAGCTCACCTCAGAGGGGCTCCTACGAGCAGTACTTC. This sequence encodes CASSPQRGSYEQYF.

The rearrangement uses TRBV5-1 and TRBJ2-5; D remains ambiguous. The closer fit of TRBJ2-7 to the DNA end suggests the J call may be wrong. The germline V gene has CDR1 SGHRS and CDR2 YFSETQ. The CDR3 is made up of 12 amino acids. The CDR3 is CASSSKNYEQYF. As DNA, the CDR3 is TGCGCCAGCAGCTCGAAAAACTACGAGCAGTACTTC.

In this sample, this clonotype turned up many times. This chain links TRBV4-3 with TRBJ1-6; no firm D call. Germline V lookup: CDR1 LGHNA, CDR2 YSLEER. The CDR3 length is 14 residues. The V end lost 0 bases, the J end lost 2 bases, and 2 bases lay between the germline ends. The CDR3 DNA follows: TGCGCCAGCAGCCAAGACACCTATAATTCACCCCTCCACTTT. Translation gives CASSQDTYNSPLHF.

This clonotype was picked up many times. The J gene is TRBJ2-7, the V gene TRBV20-1; D not resolved. The V gene lost 0 bases and the J gene lost 3 bases, with 9 bases spanning the gap. CDR1 and CDR2 from the germline V gene are DFQATT and SNEGSKA (reference sequence). The CDR3 covers 13 residues. The CDR3 protein is CSARDISYYEQYF. In nucleotides, the CDR3 is TGCAGTGCTAGAGATATATCCTACTACGAGCAGTACTTC.

This clonotype has a handful of counts. The chain couples TRBV10-3 to TRBJ2-1; D is ambiguous. Germline loops: CDR1 ENHRY, CDR2 SYGVKD. This CDR3 region has 13 residues. V lost 0 bases, J lost 6 bases, and 6 bases lay in between. In DNA, the CDR3 is TGTGCCATCAGTGAGTCGGGCCTCAATGAGCAGTTCTTC. Amino acid sequence: CAISESGLNEQFF.

This rearrangement joins TRBV7-9 to TRBJ2-1; possibly TRBD2 for D (6 bases). Trimming shortened V by 1 base and J by 5 bases, and 12 bases separated the two germline ends. This CDR3 comprises 15 residues. Germline assignment: CDR1 SEHNR and CDR2 FQNEAQ (reference sequence). CDR3 loop: CASSLEVGLNNEQFF. The CDR3 DNA sequence: TGTGCCAGCAGCTTAGAGGTCGGACTAAACAATGAGCAGTTCTTC. Variable domain in full (rest from reference TRBV7-9 and TRBJ2-1): DTGVSQNPRHKITKRGQNVTFRCDPISEHNRLYWYRQTLGQGPEFLTYFQNEAQLEKSRLLSDRFSAERPKGSFSTLEIQRTEQGDSAMYLCASSLEVGLNNEQFFGPGTRLTVL.